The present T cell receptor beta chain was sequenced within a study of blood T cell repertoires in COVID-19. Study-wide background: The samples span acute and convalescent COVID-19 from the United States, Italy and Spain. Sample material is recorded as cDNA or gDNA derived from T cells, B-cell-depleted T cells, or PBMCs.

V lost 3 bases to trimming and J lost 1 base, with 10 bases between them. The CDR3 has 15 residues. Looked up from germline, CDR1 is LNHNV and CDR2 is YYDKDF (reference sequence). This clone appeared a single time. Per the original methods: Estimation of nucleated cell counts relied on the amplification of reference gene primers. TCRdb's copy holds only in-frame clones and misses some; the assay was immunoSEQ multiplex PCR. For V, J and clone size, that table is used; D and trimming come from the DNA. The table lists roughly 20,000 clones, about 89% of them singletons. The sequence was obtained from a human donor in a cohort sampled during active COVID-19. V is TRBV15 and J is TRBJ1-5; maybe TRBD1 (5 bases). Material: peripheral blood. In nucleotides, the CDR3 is TGTGCCACCAGCAGGGGAAGGGGAAGCAATCAGCCCCAGCATTTT. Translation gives CATSRGRGSNQPQHF.